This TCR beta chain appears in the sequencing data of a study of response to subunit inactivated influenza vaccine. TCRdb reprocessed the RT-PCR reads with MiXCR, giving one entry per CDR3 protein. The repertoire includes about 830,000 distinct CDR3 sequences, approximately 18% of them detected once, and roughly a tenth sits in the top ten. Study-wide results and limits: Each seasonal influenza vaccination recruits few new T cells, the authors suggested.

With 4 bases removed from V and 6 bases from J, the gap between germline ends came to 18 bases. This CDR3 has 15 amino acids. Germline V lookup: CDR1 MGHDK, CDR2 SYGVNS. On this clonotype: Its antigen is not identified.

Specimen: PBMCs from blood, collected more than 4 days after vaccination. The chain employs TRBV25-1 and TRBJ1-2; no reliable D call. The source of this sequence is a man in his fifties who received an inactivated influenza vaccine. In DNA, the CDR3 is TGTGCCAGCAGTGTGGTATCAGGTAGAGAGGATGGCTACACCTTC. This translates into CASSVVSGREDGYTF.